The 21 T cell receptor beta chains presented below share a single source sample, sequenced in a study of T cell clonotyping in hematopoietic cell transplantation. Some clones are missing from TCRdb's copy, which holds only in-frame ones; the method was immunoSEQ multiplex PCR. The top ten clones hold about two fifths of a sample with roughly 9,300 clones, roughly nine tenths of them seen once. This sample comprised PBMCs, obtained 180 days after allogeneic stem cell transplant. The receptors derive from a human patient who had an allogeneic stem cell transplant, so the T cells may come from the graft donor. The donor label of this sample is uncertain. Some clones in this sample may be carry-over from other donors' samples.

This clone appeared a single time. The chain has TRBV10-1 and TRBJ2-7; either TRBD1 or TRBD2 may supply D (6 bases each). CDR1 is WNHNN and CDR2 is SYGVQD in the germline V gene (reference sequence). The V and J ends lost 5 bases and 3 bases respectively, with 29 bases between them. This CDR3 region has 19 residues. CDR3 sequence reads: CASSPDVPARGPRDYEQYF. The CDR3 nucleotides read TGCGCCAGCAGTCCGGACGTACCCGCCCGGGGGCCCCGGGACTACGAGCAGTACTTC.

The gene calls are TRBV5-1 and TRBJ1-2, with D unclear. V lost 0 bases and J lost 4, with 10 bases in between. Germline V CDR1 and CDR2: SGHRS, YFSETQ. The CDR3 totals 14 residues. The CDR3 DNA reads as TGCGCCAGCAGCTTGGAAGGACGGAGCTATGGCTACACCTTC. As protein: CASSLEGRSYGYTF.

For the CDR3, the DNA is TGTGCCAGCAGCTTAGTGGGCCTAGCCAAAAACATTCAGTACTTC. Protein: CASSLVGLAKNIQYF. V is TRBV7-9 and J is TRBJ2-4; D not resolved. This CDR3 is built from 15 residues. With 1 base removed from V and 0 bases from J, the gap between germline ends came to 7 bases. Germline CDR1 reads SEHNR; CDR2 reads FQNEAQ (reference sequence).

The chain couples TRBV18 to TRBJ1-5; D might be TRBD1 (5 bases). The germline CDR1 and CDR2 sequences are KGHSH and LQKENI. Trimming took off 2 bases at V and 2 bases at J, with 10 bases between the two ends. The CDR3 sequence is 15 residues long. This CDR3 is CASSPWDAGNQPQHF. CDR3 coding DNA: TGTGCCAGCTCACCATGGGACGCGGGCAATCAGCCCCAGCATTTT.

This clone was seen only a few times. The chain joins TRBV4-1 to TRBJ1-5; 8 bases match TRBD1. With V trimmed by 3 bases and J by 3 bases, 4 bases remained unmatched. The V gene's germline CDR1 is MGHRA and CDR2 YSYEKL. This CDR3 comprises 15 residues. The CDR3 coding sequence is TGCGCCAGCAGCCATCGGACAGGGTTCAATCAGCCCCAGCATTTT. Residues: CASSHRTGFNQPQHF.

The rearrangement joins TRBV15 to TRBJ1-5, with D perhaps matching TRBD1 (5 bases). V was trimmed by 0 bases and J by 7 bases, leaving 13 bases between them. The length of the CDR3 is 15 residues. In germline, CDR1 is LNHNV, CDR2 YYDKDF (reference sequence). The CDR3 nucleotides are TGTGCCACCAGCAGAGATCTGAGGGGAAGCCAGCCCCAGCATTTT. Its protein product is CATSRDLRGSQPQHF.

The chain uses TRBV7-2 and TRBJ2-3; perhaps TRBD1 as D (5 bases). Per germline, CDR1 SGHTA and CDR2 FQGNSA. V lost 5 bases and J 4 bases, leaving 13 bases between the germline ends. The CDR3 is 14 residues long. This CDR3 reads CASSLDSIADTQYF. The CDR3 coding sequence is TGTGCCAGCAGCCTAGACAGCATCGCAGATACGCAGTATTTT. Together with reference TRBV7-2 and TRBJ2-3, the CDR3 gives the full variable domain: GAGVSQSPSNKVTEKGKDVELRCDPISGHTALYWYRQSLGQGLEFLIYFQGNSAPDKSGLPSDRFSAERTGGSVSTLTIQRTQQEDSAVYLCASSLDSIADTQYFGPGTRLTVL.

The chain recombines TRBV9 with TRBJ2-7; the D is unclear. Per the germline V gene, CDR1 is SGDLS and CDR2 is YYNGEE. Trimming pared 3 bases from V and 2 bases from J, leaving 15 bases between. The CDR3 is 15 amino acids. This chain's CDR3 is CASSAERPPAYEQYF. The CDR3 coding sequence is TGTGCCAGCAGCGCAGAAAGGCCGCCAGCCTACGAGCAGTACTTC.

The chain recombines TRBV5-8 with TRBJ1-1; 7 nucleotides line up with TRBD1. Unmatched junction bases numbered 5, after V lost 6 bases and J lost 0 bases. The CDR3 sequence is 14 residues long. Germline CDR1 is SGHTS and CDR2 is YDEGEE. The CDR3 bases are TGTGCCAGCACCAAACAGGGGATGAACACTGAAGCTTTCTTT. It encodes CASTKQGMNTEAFF.

The J gene is TRBJ1-4, the V gene TRBV27, with a possible D match to TRBD1 (6 bases). There are 16 residues in the CDR3. In germline, CDR1 is MNHEY, CDR2 SMNVEV (reference sequence). The V end lost 2 bases, the J end lost 7 bases, and 17 bases lay between the germline ends. The CDR3 DNA reads as TGTGCCAGCAGTTTAAGGGCAGGGGAGCGTGGTGAAAAACTGTTTTTT. Amino acid sequence: CASSLRAGERGEKLFF. Full variable domain (remainder filled in from reference TRBV27 and TRBJ1-4): EAQVTQNPRYLITVTGKKLTVTCSQNMNHEYMSWYRQDPGLGLRQIYYSMNVEVTDKGDVPEGYKVSRKEKRNFPLILESPSPNQTSLYFCASSLRAGERGEKLFFGSGTQLSVL.

The chain links TRBV6-1 to TRBJ1-1; 8 bases match TRBD1. V shed 3 bases and J 5 bases; nucleotides not matched to a gene: 14. Per germline, CDR1 MNHNS and CDR2 SASEGT. CDR3 length equals 17 residues. This chain's CDR3 is CASSEGARQGARTEAFF. The CDR3 DNA reads as TGTGCCAGCAGTGAGGGGGCGAGGCAGGGGGCGCGAACTGAAGCTTTCTTT.

The V gene is TRBV29-1, the J gene TRBJ2-4; D possibly corresponds to TRBD2 (5 bases). The germline V and J ends were trimmed by 7 bases and 0 bases, with 10 bases remaining between them. This CDR3 has 13 amino acids. Germline V CDR1 and CDR2: SQVTM, ANQGSEA. The CDR3: CSADSVAKNIQYF. The CDR3 coding sequence is TGCAGCGCGGACTCAGTAGCCAAAAACATTCAGTACTTC.

The V and J genes are TRBV6-5 and TRBJ1-2, with 7 bases that match TRBD1. This CDR3 region has 15 residues. V was pared by 0 bases and J by 1 base, with 2 bases of the junction left unmatched. The germline V gene encodes CDR1 MNHEY and CDR2 SVGAGI. The CDR3 loop is CASSYSGGVNYGYTF. CDR3 nucleotide sequence: TGTGCCAGCAGTTACTCAGGGGGCGTTAACTATGGCTACACCTTC.

This chain connects TRBV25-1 to TRBJ2-1; 8 nucleotides align to TRBD1. The ends lost 6 bases at V and 3 bases at J; junction bases unmatched: 10. CDR3 length: 16 amino acids. CDR1 is MGHDK, CDR2 SYGVNS, per germline. The CDR3 DNA is TGTGCCAGCAGCCAAGACAGGGGTGGGGGCTACAATGAGCAGTTCTTC. It translates to CASSQDRGGGYNEQFF.

The chain is built from TRBV7-2 and TRBJ1-2, with D tentatively TRBD1 (5 bases). Trimming took off 4 bases at V and 4 bases at J, with 10 bases between the two ends. The germline CDR1 and CDR2 sequences are SGHTA and FQGNSA. This CDR3 region has 13 residues. The CDR3 protein is CASSWDSSYGYTF. As DNA, the CDR3 is TGTGCCAGCAGCTGGGACTCTTCCTATGGCTACACCTTC.

The chain combines TRBV5-6 with TRBJ2-7; 7 positions agree with TRBD1. The V gene's germline CDR1 is SGHDT and CDR2 YYEEEE. This CDR3 has 15 amino acids. With V trimmed by 4 bases and J by 3 bases, 10 bases remained unmatched. CDR3 in amino acids: CASSQDRDLYYEQYF. Here the CDR3 DNA reads TGTGCCAGCAGCCAAGACAGGGACCTCTACTACGAGCAGTACTTC.

This clone was observed a handful of times. The J gene is TRBJ1-4, the V gene TRBV6-6, with no clear D. V was clipped by 5 bases and J by 4 bases, with 5 bases between them. Germline loops: CDR1 MNHNY, CDR2 SVGAGI (reference sequence). This CDR3 region has 12 residues. CDR3 in amino acids: CASSPVNEKLFF. For the CDR3, the DNA is TGTGCCAGCAGTCCCGTTAATGAAAAACTGTTTTTT.

The rearrangement links TRBV5-4 to TRBJ1-2; D is possibly TRBD1 (6 bases). V was trimmed by 4 bases and J by 8 bases, leaving 18 bases between them. The germline V gene has CDR1 SGHNT and CDR2 YYREEE (reference sequence). The CDR3 extends over 14 amino acids. The DNA for the CDR3 is TGTGCCAGCAGCCCTGAACAACAGGGTCTCGGCTACACCTTC. It codes for CASSPEQQGLGYTF.

The V gene is TRBV2, the J gene TRBJ2-1; 8 nucleotides line up with TRBD2. The length of the CDR3 is 12 residues. Germline V gene sequence: CDR1 SNHLY, CDR2 FYNNEI. The trim removed 6 bases at V and 12 bases at J, leaving 7 bases unmatched. DNA for the CDR3: TGTGCCAGCAGGACTAGCGCCCCGGGGCAGTTCTTC. Its translation: CASRTSAPGQFF.

The chain uses TRBV19 and TRBJ1-2; a weak D match, TRBD1 (5 bases). Trimming took off 3 bases at V and 6 bases at J, with 11 bases between the two ends. CDR3 length equals 13 residues. CDR1 is LNHDA and CDR2 is SQIVND in the germline V gene (reference sequence). The chain's CDR3 is CASSINRRDGYTF. The CDR3 region has the DNA TGTGCCAGTAGTATTAACAGGCGAGATGGCTACACCTTC.

The gene calls are TRBV7-2 and TRBJ2-3; D gene uncertain. Germline lookup yields CDR1 SGHTA and CDR2 FQGNSA. This CDR3 region has 12 residues. Trimming pared 3 bases from V and 6 bases from J, leaving 7 bases between. The CDR3 region is CASSLHLDTQYF. For the CDR3, the DNA is TGTGCCAGCAGCTTGCATTTGGATACGCAGTATTTT. The complete variable domain, with remaining parts taken from reference TRBV7-2 and TRBJ2-3, reads GAGVSQSPSNKVTEKGKDVELRCDPISGHTALYWYRQSLGQGLEFLIYFQGNSAPDKSGLPSDRFSAERTGGSVSTLTIQRTQQEDSAVYLCASSLHLDTQYFGPGTRLTVL.